The present entry profiles one T cell receptor (beta chain) with its context. Study processing details: Quantification of nucleated cells was approximated via reference gene primer amplification. The data were produced by immunoSEQ multiplex PCR, yet TCRdb's version contains in-frame clones alone and is incomplete. V and J calls and clone size are those listed in that table; D and trimming were worked out from the DNA. The sample contains approximately 170,000 clones, approximately 83% of which appear only once. This sample is part of a study of blood T cell repertoires in COVID-19. Background on the study: Acute-phase and convalescent COVID-19 samples originated in the United States, Italy and Spain. PBMCs, B-cell-depleted T cells, or T cells were the source of the cDNA or gDNA that made up the material.

Trimming left V 10 bases short and J 0 bases short, with 17 bases between. The CDR3 covers 15 residues. Per the germline V gene, CDR1 is ENHRY and CDR2 is SYGVKD. The sequence came from a man in his fifties or sixties with active or convalescent COVID-19. The J gene is TRBJ2-3, the V gene TRBV10-3; D is possibly TRBD1 (6 bases). The sample comprised peripheral blood. The CDR3 protein is CATATGTTSTDTQYF. CDR3 bases: TGTGCCACTGCCACAGGGACCACTAGCACAGATACGCAGTATTTT.